Below, 9 T cell receptor beta chains from the same sample are listed, as sequenced in a study of Ad26.COV2.S vaccination and SARS-CoV-2 variants. The data were produced by immunoSEQ multiplex PCR, yet TCRdb's version contains in-frame clones alone and is incomplete. Of around 450,000 clones listed, 89% were seen once; the top ten hold over 1.5%. The treatment here: some 20 received Ad26.COV2.S at low or high dose, single or two shots; about 5 received placebo; per-sample allocation not given. All samples were drawn on day 63, counting from the first vaccine or placebo injection. This specimen was peripheral blood, taken in a trial of Ad26.COV2.S vaccine versus placebo. All receptors come from a person between 18 and 60 years old who received the Ad26.COV2.S COVID-19 vaccine or a placebo.

This chain joins TRBV19 and TRBJ1-3; D is perhaps TRBD1 (5 bases). The V gene lost 6 bases and the J gene lost 2 bases, with 11 bases spanning the gap. This CDR3 has 14 residues. The germline V gene encodes CDR1 LNHDA and CDR2 SQIVND (reference sequence). The CDR3 DNA reads TGTGCCAGTAGCGGGTGGGGCACTGGAAACACCATATATTTT. Protein product: CASSGWGTGNTIYF. Together with reference TRBV19 and TRBJ1-3, the CDR3 gives the full variable domain: DGGITQSPKYLFRKEGQNVTLSCEQNLNHDAMYWYRQDPGQGLRLIYYSQIVNDFQKGDIAEGYSVSREKKESFPLTVTSAQKNPTAFYLCASSGWGTGNTIYFGEGSWLTVV.

This rearrangement joins TRBV29-1 to TRBJ2-1; 15 bases are a match to TRBD2. J lost 8 bases, V lost 6 bases, and 8 bases had no gene match. Per germline, CDR1 SQVTM and CDR2 ANQGSEA. The CDR3 is 15 amino acids. The CDR3, as DNA: TGCAGCGTCGCCGGACTAGCGGGAGGGCCCCATGAGCAGTTCTTC. Its translation is CSVAGLAGGPHEQFF.

The chain uses TRBV7-2 and TRBJ2-1; no clear D gene. V was shortened by 2 bases and J by 4 bases, with 12 bases between the two germline ends. The CDR3 runs to 15 residues. CDR1 SGHTA and CDR2 FQGNSA come from the germline V gene. The CDR3 protein is CASSLRQTYYNEQFF. CDR3 DNA: TGTGCCAGCAGCTTACGGCAAACATATTACAATGAGCAGTTCTTC. The full variable domain, rest sourced from reference TRBV7-2 and TRBJ2-1, is GAGVSQSPSNKVTEKGKDVELRCDPISGHTALYWYRQSLGQGLEFLIYFQGNSAPDKSGLPSDRFSAERTGGSVSTLTIQRTQQEDSAVYLCASSLRQTYYNEQFFGPGTRLTVL.

CDR3 amino acids: CASSFLGASSYNEQFF. The CDR3 coding sequence is TGTGCCAGCAGTTTTCTGGGCGCGAGCTCCTACAATGAGCAGTTCTTC. The rearrangement links TRBV28 to TRBJ2-1; D ambiguous. This CDR3 is built from 16 residues. Germline V gene lookup returns CDR1 MDHEN and CDR2 SYDVKM. Trimming shortened V by 3 bases and J by 0 bases, and 12 bases separated the two germline ends.

The rearrangement uses TRBV12-3 or TRBV12-4 and TRBJ2-7; no firm D call. The V gene lost 3 bases and the J gene lost 2 bases, with 8 bases spanning the gap. The CDR3 has 13 amino acids. CDR3 amino acids: CASSLTPTYEQYF. The DNA for the CDR3 is TGTGCCAGCAGTTTGACTCCTACCTACGAGCAGTACTTC.

This CDR3 is CASSQSWVRGSGNTIYF. The CDR3 nucleotides are TGCGCCAGCAGCCAAAGTTGGGTCAGGGGCTCTGGAAACACCATATATTTT. The chain has TRBV4-1 and TRBJ1-3; D is possibly TRBD1 (6 bases). From germline, CDR1 is MGHRA and CDR2 YSYEKL. The CDR3 has 17 amino acids. The V end was cut by 2 bases, the J end by 0 bases, with 14 bases between.

V is TRBV6-6 and J is TRBJ1-2, with TRBD1 matching over 8 bases. Germline V CDR1 and CDR2: MNHNY, SVGAGI (reference sequence). CDR3 size: 16 residues. V lost 1 base to trimming and J lost 8 bases; unmatched junction nucleotides: 12. CDR3 nucleotides: TGTGCCAGCAGTTACTACCCAGGGGGCGGAACGTCGGGCTACACCTTC. Its translation: CASSYYPGGGTSGYTF.

This rearrangement joins TRBV6-5 to TRBJ1-2, with a tentative D call TRBD1 (5 bases). CDR3 length: 15 residues. CDR1 is MNHEY, CDR2 SVGAGI, per germline. The germline V and J ends were trimmed by 5 bases and 0 bases, with 13 bases remaining between them. In nucleotides, the CDR3 is TGTGCCAGCAGTCAAACAGGTACAGCTAACTATGGCTACACCTTC. Protein sequence: CASSQTGTANYGYTF.

This rearrangement joins TRBV5-4 to TRBJ1-1, with 11 bases identical to TRBD1. This CDR3 has 18 residues. Trimming removed 0 bases from V and 1 base from J; junction bases left unmatched: 8. The V gene's germline CDR1 is SGHNT and CDR2 YYREEE (reference sequence). The DNA of the CDR3 is TGTGCCAGCAGCTTGGGCCCCGGACAGGGGGCAACGAACACTGAAGCTTTCTTT. Encoded protein: CASSLGPGQGATNTEAFF. Using reference TRBV5-4 and TRBJ1-1 for the parts outside the CDR3, the full variable domain is ETGVTQSPTHLIKTRGQQVTLRCSSQSGHNTVSWYQQALGQGPQFIFQYYREEENGRGNFPPRFSGLQFPNYSSELNVNALELDDSALYLCASSLGPGQGATNTEAFFGQGTRLTVV.